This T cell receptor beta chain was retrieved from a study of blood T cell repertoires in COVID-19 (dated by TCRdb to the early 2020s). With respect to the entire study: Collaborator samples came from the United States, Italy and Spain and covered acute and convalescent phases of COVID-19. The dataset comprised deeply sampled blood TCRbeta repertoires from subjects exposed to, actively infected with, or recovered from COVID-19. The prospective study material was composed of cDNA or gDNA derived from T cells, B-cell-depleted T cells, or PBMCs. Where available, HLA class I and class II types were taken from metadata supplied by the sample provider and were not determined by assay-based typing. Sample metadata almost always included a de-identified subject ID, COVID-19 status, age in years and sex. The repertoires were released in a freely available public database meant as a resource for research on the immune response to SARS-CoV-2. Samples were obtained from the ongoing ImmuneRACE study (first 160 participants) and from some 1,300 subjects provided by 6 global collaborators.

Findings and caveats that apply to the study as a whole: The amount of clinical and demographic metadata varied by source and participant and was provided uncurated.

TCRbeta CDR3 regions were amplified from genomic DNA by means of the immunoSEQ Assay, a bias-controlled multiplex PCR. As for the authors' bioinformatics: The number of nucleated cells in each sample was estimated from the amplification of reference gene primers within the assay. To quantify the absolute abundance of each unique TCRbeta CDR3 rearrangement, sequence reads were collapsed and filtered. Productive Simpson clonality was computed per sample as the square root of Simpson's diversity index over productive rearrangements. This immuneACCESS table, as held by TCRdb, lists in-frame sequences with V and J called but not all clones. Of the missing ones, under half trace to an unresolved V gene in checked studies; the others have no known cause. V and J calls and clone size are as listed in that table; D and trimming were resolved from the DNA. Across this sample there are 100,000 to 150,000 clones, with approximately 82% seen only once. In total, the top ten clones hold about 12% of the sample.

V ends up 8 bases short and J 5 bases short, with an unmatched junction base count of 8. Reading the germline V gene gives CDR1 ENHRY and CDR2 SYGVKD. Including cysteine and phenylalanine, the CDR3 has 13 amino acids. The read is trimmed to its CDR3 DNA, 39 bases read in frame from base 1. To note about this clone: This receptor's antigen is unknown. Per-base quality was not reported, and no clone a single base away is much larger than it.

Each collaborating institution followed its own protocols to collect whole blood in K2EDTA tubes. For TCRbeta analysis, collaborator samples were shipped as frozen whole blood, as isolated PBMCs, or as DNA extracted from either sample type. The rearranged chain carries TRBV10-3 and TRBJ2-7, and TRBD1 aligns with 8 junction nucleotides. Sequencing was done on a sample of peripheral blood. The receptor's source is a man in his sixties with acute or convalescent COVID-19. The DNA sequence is TGTGCCATCTCGGGACAGGCTTACGACGAGCAGTACTTC. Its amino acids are CAISGQAYDEQYF.